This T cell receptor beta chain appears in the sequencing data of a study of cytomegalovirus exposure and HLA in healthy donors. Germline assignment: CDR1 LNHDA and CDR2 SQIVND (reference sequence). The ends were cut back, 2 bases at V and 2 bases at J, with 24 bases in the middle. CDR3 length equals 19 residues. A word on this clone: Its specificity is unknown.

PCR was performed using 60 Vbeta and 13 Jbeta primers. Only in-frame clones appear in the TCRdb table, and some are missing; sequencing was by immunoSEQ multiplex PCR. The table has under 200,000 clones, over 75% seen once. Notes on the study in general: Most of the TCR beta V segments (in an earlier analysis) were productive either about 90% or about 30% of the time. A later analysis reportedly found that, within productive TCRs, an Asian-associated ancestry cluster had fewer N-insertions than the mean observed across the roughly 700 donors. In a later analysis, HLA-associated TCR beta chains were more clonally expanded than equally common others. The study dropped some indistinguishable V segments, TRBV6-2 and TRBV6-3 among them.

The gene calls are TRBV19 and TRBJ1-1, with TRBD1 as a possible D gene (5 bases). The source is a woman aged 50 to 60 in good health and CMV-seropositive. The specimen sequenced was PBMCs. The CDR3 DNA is TGTGCCAGTAGTATATGGTACCAGGGCGGGAGGGGTCGTAACACTGAAGCTTTCTTT. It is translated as CASSIWYQGGRGRNTEAFF.